The 2 T cell receptor gamma chains in this list originate from one sample, sequenced in a study of gamma-delta T cells after stem cell transplantation. TCRdb used CATT to re-call clones from the RT-PCR reads. The sample yields over 2,000 gamma-chain clones, about 6.9% seen once. The sequenced material came from gamma-delta T cells. The receptors originated from a human donor. It is not recorded whose cells these are; they may come from a transplant donor.

This clone was seen a few times. TCRdb has a much larger clone's protein, which differs at residue 11 from the translation of this DNA, likely because of a read error; what is shown is the protein translated from the DNA. V gene TRGV9 combines with J gene TRGJP. TCRdb carries no J gene annotation; the J gene was assigned here by matching the DNA with germline. Per germline, CDR1 GITISATS and CDR2 ISYDGTV (reference sequence). CDR3 size: 14 residues. The CDR3 here is CALWERLGKKNKVF. CDR3 nucleotide sequence: TGTGCCTTGTGGGAGAGGTTGGGCAAAAAAAACAAGGTATTT.

Only a few counts were recorded for this clone. This DNA's translation and the protein TCRdb lists, from a much larger clone, do not match at residue 7, likely due to a read error; the protein shown is translated from the DNA. The chain recombines TRGV9 with TRGJ1 or TRGJ2. No J gene is reported in TCRdb; it was inferred here by comparing the DNA with germline. Germline CDR1 and CDR2: GITISATS and ISYDGTV (reference sequence). J lost 9 bases, V lost 2 bases, and 4 bases had no gene match. The CDR3 sequence is 11 residues long. This CDR3 reads CALWEECKKLF. The CDR3 DNA is TGTGCCTTGTGGGAGGAATGTAAGAAACTCTTT.